Below, 13 T cell receptor beta chains from the same sample are listed, as sequenced in a study of regulatory T cells in long-lasting Graves disease. iRepertoire HTBI primers and Arm-PCR of CDR3 regions built TCR beta libraries. In TCRdb, the multiplex PCR reads were re-called with MiXCR into one record per CDR3 protein. Of about 440,000 distinct CDR3 sequences in the sample, 15% are singletons; the top ten hold approximately 16%. The time point: newly diagnosed GD, antithyroid drugs for less than 3 months. The TCR library was prepared using RNA isolated from PBMCs. The same data also contributed to another study, on T cells in Graves' hyperthyroidism and ophthalmopathy.

Source: peripheral blood mononuclear cells (PBMCs), taken at new diagnosis, from a patient treated with antithyroid drugs. The receptors were gathered from a woman under 40 with Graves disease.

This clonotype occurred many times. The J gene is TRBJ2-7, the V gene TRBV5-5, with TRBD1 matching over 9 bases. CDR1 is SGHKS and CDR2 is YYEKEE in the germline V gene (reference sequence). The V segment lost 0 bases and the J segment 2 bases; nucleotides outside the gene matches: 3. The CDR3 runs to 15 residues. The CDR3 DNA is TGTGCCAGCAGCTTGGCCGGGACAGGGACCTACGAGCAGTACTTC. Translation: CASSLAGTGTYEQYF.

In this sample, this clonotype turned up many times. The chain joins TRBV4-1 to TRBJ2-7, with 7 bases that match TRBD2. Trimming took 0 bases from V and 6 from J; bases not matched to a gene: 5. The CDR3 runs 14 residues. From germline, CDR1 is MGHRA and CDR2 YSYEKL. The CDR3 DNA follows: TGCGCCAGCAGCCAAGATCCCGGGGGGAGCGAGCAGTACTTC. Translation: CASSQDPGGSEQYF.

This chain joins TRBV20-1 and TRBJ2-1, with 12 bases fitting TRBD2. The CDR3 spans 15 residues. Germline V lookup: CDR1 DFQATT, CDR2 SNEGSKA (reference sequence). The junction had 7 bases not matched to a gene; V was cut back by 2 bases and J by 8 bases. The CDR3 here is CSARLPSGRVDEQFF. The CDR3 bases are TGCAGTGCTAGATTGCCTAGCGGGAGGGTCGATGAGCAGTTCTTC.

This clonotype was seen at least ten times. The chain recombines TRBV27 with TRBJ1-1; tentatively, D is TRBD1 (6 bases). V lost 2 bases, J lost 7 bases, and 11 bases lay in between. The CDR3 covers 13 residues. Germline CDR1 MNHEY, CDR2 SMNVEV (reference sequence). The DNA of the CDR3 is TGTGCCAGCAGTTTAAGGGGGACGGGTGAAGCTTTCTTT. Protein: CASSLRGTGEAFF.

This clonotype was detected ten times or more. The chain combines TRBV11-1 with TRBJ2-1, with D uncertain. The CDR3 extends over 14 amino acids. The ends were cut back, 8 bases at V and 0 bases at J, with 11 bases in the middle. Germline values: CDR1 SGHAT, CDR2 FQDESV (reference sequence). CDR3 sequence: CASVAPSSYNEQFF. CDR3 nucleotide sequence: TGTGCCAGCGTAGCTCCCAGCTCCTACAATGAGCAGTTCTTC. Filled out from reference TRBV11-1 and TRBJ2-1, the complete variable domain reads EAEVAQSPRYKITEKSQAVAFWCDPISGHATLYWYRQILGQGPELLVQFQDESVVDDSQLPKDRFSAERLKGVDSTLKIQPAELGDSAMYLCASVAPSSYNEQFFGPGTRLTVL.

The V call is TRBV18, the J call TRBJ1-3; D is unclear. CDR1 and CDR2 from the germline V gene are KGHSH and LQKENI. Trimming shortened V by 4 bases and J by 0 bases, and 13 bases separated the two germline ends. The CDR3 extends over 16 amino acids. DNA for the CDR3: TGTGCCAGCTCACTAAATAAGGCCGGCTCTGGAAACACCATATATTTT. Residues: CASSLNKAGSGNTIYF.

V is TRBV19 and J is TRBJ2-1; TRBD2 aligns across 9 bases. The germline CDR1 and CDR2 sequences are LNHDA and SQIVND (reference sequence). J lost 8 bases, V lost 5 bases, and 13 bases had no gene match. CDR3 length equals 16 residues. CDR3 sequence: CASSEAGGRAGDEQFF. CDR3 sequence (DNA): TGTGCCAGTAGTGAAGCGGGGGGCAGGGCTGGCGATGAGCAGTTCTTC.

This clonotype was observed a handful of times. This chain connects TRBV24-1 to TRBJ2-2; TRBD1 matches 7 bases. Germline V gene data show CDR1 as KGHDR and CDR2 as SFDVKD. This CDR3 has 16 amino acids. V trimming: 5 bases; J trimming: 3 bases; junction bases outside the gene matches: 8. The CDR3 coding sequence is TGTGCCACCAGTGTTCAGGACAGGTCCGACACCGGGGAGCTGTTTTTT. The encoded protein is CATSVQDRSDTGELFF.

This clonotype has a handful of counts. The chain couples TRBV20-1 to TRBJ1-5, with D possibly matching TRBD1 (6 bases). The CDR3 length is 15 residues. V was cut by 5 bases and J by 9 bases, with 23 bases left in between. Germline values: CDR1 DFQATT, CDR2 SNEGSKA (reference sequence). The CDR3 loop reads CSAPTTGRTRGPQHF. The CDR3 nucleotides are TGCAGTGCTCCCACGACAGGCCGAACCCGGGGGCCCCAGCATTTT.

The table lists this clonotype with a few counts. The chain links TRBV9 to TRBJ2-2; possible D gene TRBD2, 6 bases. Trimming cost V 0 bases and J 5 bases, with 14 bases left between them. This CDR3 contains 16 residues. Germline-derived CDR1 and CDR2 are SGDLS and YYNGEE. The CDR3 coding sequence is TGTGCCAGCAGCGTAGAAGCTCTTCGGGGGACCGGGGAGCTGTTTTTT. Its protein product is CASSVEALRGTGELFF.

This clonotype has at least ten counts. The J gene is TRBJ2-5, the V gene TRBV3-1; TRBD2 aligns across 7 bases. The germline V gene has CDR1 LGHDT and CDR2 YNNKEL (reference sequence). V dropped 5 bases and J dropped 5; count of bases not matched to a gene: 8. This CDR3 comprises 14 residues. CDR3 sequence (DNA): TGTGCCAGCAGCAACGGGGCCGGGGGGGAGACCCAGTACTTC. This sequence encodes CASSNGAGGETQYF.

This clonotype came up many times. This sequence joins TRBV6-1 and TRBJ2-3, with D possibly TRBD2 on 6 matching bases. With 11 bases removed from V and 8 bases from J, the gap between germline ends came to 11 bases. The CDR3 is 10 amino acids. Germline values: CDR1 MNHNS, CDR2 SASEGT. DNA for the CDR3: TGTGCCTCTTCGGAGGGTACGCAGTATTTT. Protein: CASSEGTQYF.

This clonotype was recorded many times. The chain recombines TRBV5-1 with TRBJ2-7; D possibly corresponds to TRBD1 (6 bases). V was pared by 0 bases and J by 3 bases, with 10 bases between. This CDR3 is built from 14 residues. CDR1 and CDR2 (germline): SGHRS, YFSETQ. This CDR3 is CASSLGPGDYEQYF. The CDR3 coding sequence is TGCGCCAGCAGCTTGGGGCCAGGGGACTACGAGCAGTACTTC.